Listed below are T cell receptor beta chains from one sample, sequenced in a study of T-cell reconstitution after alpha-beta-depleted transplantation in children. TCRdb reprocessed the PCR reads with MiXCR, giving one entry per CDR3 protein. The sample gives some 530,000 distinct CDR3 sequences, around 13% of which show up once; around 5.8% is in the top ten. The starting material was PBMCs from the stem cell graft donor, obtained from the stem cell graft. The receptor set was obtained from a human donor who donated a stem cell graft to a child with combined immunodeficiency. CDR3s include the opening cysteine and the closing phenylalanine or tryptophan. Fields, in order: D gene, clone size, J gene, V gene, CDR3 protein, CDR3 DNA. A D gene is named only where the DNA matches it firmly. Clone sizes are given selectively: once, few, many, or a class where the clone is expanded.

. many TRBJ1-1 TRBV29-1 CSAAEGGWTEAFF TGCAGCGCCGCTGAGGGGGGTTGGACTGAAGCTTTCTTT
. . TRBJ1-6 TRBV6-1 CGSRIGSDNSPLHF TGTGGCAGCAGGATTGGCAGCGATAATTCACCCCTCCACTTT
TRBD1 few TRBJ1-2 TRBV5-6 CASSEGQNNYYGYTF TGTGCCAGCAGCGAGGGACAGAATAACTACTATGGCTACACCTTC
TRBD1 few TRBJ1-2 TRBV29-1 CSVEDLGGGWDGYTF TGCAGCGTTGAAGATCTCGGAGGGGGCTGGGATGGCTACACCTTC
. few TRBJ1-1 TRBV7-8 CASSLALGPDKTAFF TGTGCCAGCAGCTTAGCCCTGGGCCCGGATAAAACAGCTTTCTTT
TRBD2 . TRBJ2-7 TRBV11-1 CASSLASSGAHEQYF TGTGCCAGCAGCTTAGCCTCTAGCGGGGCCCACGAGCAGTACTTC
TRBD1 many TRBJ2-1 TRBV6-2/TRBV6-3 CASREDRGGYNEQFF TGTGCCAGCAGGGAAGACAGGGGGGGCTACAATGAGCAGTTCTTC
. . TRBJ2-7 TRBV29-1 CSVEIGEEQYF TGCAGCGTCGAAATCGGGGAAGAGCAGTACTTC
TRBD2 few TRBJ2-7 TRBV5-6 CASSSGPGLAGYEQYF TGTGCCAGCAGCTCCGGTCCCGGGCTAGCGGGCTACGAGCAGTACTTC
TRBD2 many TRBJ2-7 TRBV7-9 CASSLLAGGLYEQYF TGTGCCAGCAGCCTTCTAGCGGGGGGCCTCTACGAGCAGTACTTC
. few TRBJ2-2 TRBV7-2 CASSLGLAKLFF TGTGCCAGCAGCTTAGGCCTAGCGAAGCTGTTTTTT
. many TRBJ2-2 TRBV12-3/TRBV12-4 CASSLGGTLNTGELFF TGTGCCAGCAGTTTAGGAGGGACTCTCAACACCGGGGAGCTGTTTTTT
. many TRBJ2-3 TRBV25-1 CASSRQVEDTQYF TGTGCCAGCAGCAGACAGGTCGAAGATACGCAGTATTTT
TRBD1 few TRBJ2-7 TRBV5-1 CASRRPGQTYEQYF TGCGCCAGCAGGAGGCCGGGACAGACATACGAGCAGTACTTC
. . TRBJ2-7 TRBV6-2/TRBV6-3 CASSYGGRTYEQYF TGTGCCAGCAGTTACGGTGGGAGAACCTACGAGCAGTACTTC
TRBD2 few TRBJ2-5 TRBV24-1 CATSDPRTRQETQYF TGTGCCACCAGTGATCCTCGGACTAGGCAAGAGACCCAGTACTTC